This TCR beta chain was retrieved from a study of blood T cell repertoires in COVID-19. Study-wide context: Samples came from the United States, Italy and Spain, spanning acute and convalescent COVID-19. The analysed material was cDNA or gDNA that came from T cells, B-cell-depleted T cells, or PBMCs.

The CDR3 contains 15 residues. Germline CDR1 and CDR2: LNHDA and SQIVND (reference sequence). The V segment lost 5 bases and the J segment 3 bases; nucleotides outside the gene matches: 6. Per the authors' pipeline: Scientists estimated how many nucleated cells there were by amplifying reference gene primers. Measured with immunoSEQ multiplex PCR; TCRdb has only the in-frame clones, and not every one. V and J calls and clone size come straight from that table; D and trimming were deduced from the DNA. This sample yields under 150,000 clones, of which around nine tenths are seen a single time; roughly 4.5% belongs to the top ten.

The sequence came from a man in his sixties with COVID-19, enrolled during active disease. This rearrangement joins TRBV19 to TRBJ1-4, with 7 bases identical to TRBD1. The sample taken for sequencing was peripheral blood. CDR3 bases: TGTGCCAGTAGTCCAGACAGGGATCCTAATGAAAAACTGTTTTTT. Translated: CASSPDRDPNEKLFF.